Listed below are T cell receptor beta chains from one sample, sequenced in a study of blood T cell repertoires in COVID-19. Assay: immunoSEQ multiplex PCR; the TCRdb copy retains only in-frame clones and omits some. This sample has fewer than 400,000 clones; around 85% occur once, and the top ten carry about 2%. The specimen was PBMCs or T cells enriched from blood (not recorded which). The receptors derive from a woman aged 25 to 39 who had been exposed to COVID-19. The CDR3 runs from the conserved cysteine through the conserved F or W. D genes are given only for firm matches. Expanded clones get a size class; other rows say once, few or many, or leave the size out.

D: .; length: 15; V: TRBV3-1/TRBV3-2; size: .; J: TRBJ2-3; DNA: TGTGCCAGCAGCCAGGAGCTAGCGATCACAGATACGCAGTATTTT; CDR3: CASSQELAITDTQYF
D: .; length: 13; V: TRBV5-6; size: .; J: TRBJ2-2; DNA: TGTGCCAGCAGCCTTCAGGGTTCCGGGGAGCTGTTTTTT; CDR3: CASSLQGSGELFF
D: .; length: 13; V: TRBV27; size: .; J: TRBJ1-5; DNA: TGTGCCAGCAGTTTCGGCACAGGCCAGCCCCAGCATTTT; CDR3: CASSFGTGQPQHF
D: .; length: 16; V: TRBV30; size: .; J: TRBJ2-3; DNA: TGTGCCTGGAGTGTAGCCCAGCGGGTCTCCACAGATACGCAGTATTTT; CDR3: CAWSVAQRVSTDTQYF
D: .; length: 15; V: TRBV9; size: .; J: TRBJ1-2; DNA: TGTGCCAGCAGCGGCATGCTCCGGGCTAACTATGGCTACACCTTC; CDR3: CASSGMLRANYGYTF
D: TRBD2; length: 15; V: TRBV18; size: .; J: TRBJ2-3; DNA: TGTGCCAGCTCGTCCAGCGGGGGTAAGATAAATACGCAGTATTTT; CDR3: CASSSSGGKINTQYF
D: .; length: 16; V: TRBV7-2; size: .; J: TRBJ2-6; DNA: TGTGCCAGCAGCTTAGACTTCGGCTCTGGGGCCAACGTCCTGACTTTC; CDR3: CASSLDFGSGANVLTF
D: .; length: 16; V: TRBV4-2; size: few; J: TRBJ2-3; DNA: TGTGCCAGCAGCCTCCAGGGGGGACTCCTCACAGATACGCAGTATTTT; CDR3: CASSLQGGLLTDTQYF
D: TRBD1; length: 16; V: TRBV28; size: once; J: TRBJ1-2; DNA: TGTGCCAGCAGTTCCCTCGACAGGGATCTATCCTATGGCTACACCTTC; CDR3: CASSSLDRDLSYGYTF
D: .; length: 14; V: TRBV4-3; size: .; J: TRBJ1-1; DNA: TGCGCCAGCAGCCAAGAACAGGGCTACGCTGAAGCTTTCTTT; CDR3: CASSQEQGYAEAFF
D: .; length: 14; V: TRBV5-7; size: .; J: TRBJ1-1; DNA: TGTGCCAGCAGCTATACAGGTACCTGCACTGAAGCTTTCTTT; CDR3: CASSYTGTCTEAFF
D: TRBD2; length: 19; V: TRBV5-1; size: once; J: TRBJ2-1; DNA: TGCGCCAGCAGCAGTGGAAGAGCGGGAGATCACCTTAGCTACAATGAGCAGTTCTTC; CDR3: CASSSGRAGDHLSYNEQFF
D: TRBD1; length: 15; V: TRBV4-1; size: .; J: TRBJ1-5; DNA: TGCGCCAGCAGCCGGGCGGGACAGGGACCCCAGCCCCAGCATTTT; CDR3: CASSRAGQGPQPQHF
D: TRBD1; length: 15; V: TRBV3-1/TRBV3-2; size: .; J: TRBJ1-1; DNA: TGTGCCAGCAGCCCGTGGACAGGGGGAAACACTGAAGCTTTCTTT; CDR3: CASSPWTGGNTEAFF